This is a list of T cell receptor beta chains from one sample in a study of identical twins. From the 5' RACE reads, TCRdb called clonotypes with MiXCR, one entry per CDR3 protein. The sample includes around 290,000 distinct CDR3 sequences, 7.5% to 9.5% of them seen just once. This same sample was also part of a study on yellow fever vaccine responses in identical twins.

Specimen: CD8+ T cells sorted from blood. The receptor set was obtained from a woman younger than 30 in good health. CDR3s include the opening cysteine and the closing phenylalanine or tryptophan. Each record gives: CDR3 protein, V gene.

CDR3: CATTSIASEQFF
V: TRBV2

CDR3: CASSLAPAGPSSYNEQFF
V: TRBV5-1

CDR3: CASSPDRANYGYTF
V: TRBV7-9

CDR3: CASSYSEGMMEDTQYF
V: TRBV6-2/TRBV6-3

CDR3: CASSWAIYNEQFF
V: TRBV27

CDR3: CASSQVLDRDIATGELFF
V: TRBV4-2

CDR3: CASSQEWLAGGPHEQYF
V: TRBV4-1

CDR3: CASSPASGSYEQYF
V: TRBV4-3

CDR3: CASKRTPEGFF
V: TRBV5-1

CDR3: CASSFSGPNNEQFF
V: TRBV6-5

CDR3: CASSDPMGIFSYEQYF
V: TRBV2

CDR3: CASSQQESYEQYF
V: TRBV3-1

CDR3: CASGSPRNQETQYF
V: TRBV7-9

CDR3: CAISDISGGEQFF
V: TRBV10-3

CDR3: CAIRSDRGMVETQYF
V: TRBV10-3

CDR3: CASSLAGQGDGYTF
V: TRBV27

CDR3: CASSGSGGPRGYTF
V: TRBV5-1

CDR3: CASRKELGATYNEQFF
V: TRBV11-2

CDR3: CASTEIDREYEQYF
V: TRBV5-1

CDR3: CASSQVWEVGANSPLHF
V: TRBV14

CDR3: CSVEVGSRLTGNEQFF
V: TRBV29-1

CDR3: CSARDRNSLETQYF
V: TRBV20-1

CDR3: CASSSLDRGYEQYF
V: TRBV11-2

CDR3: CSARDESWSTGELFF
V: TRBV20-1

CDR3: CASSGGQGGGYTF
V: TRBV5-1

CDR3: CASSDPGLAAGELFF
V: TRBV10-1

CDR3: CARDRDSSYNEQFF
V: TRBV30

CDR3: CSARDRALVGELFF
V: TRBV29-1

CDR3: CSALRLLYNEQFF
V: TRBV20-1

CDR3: CASSRLMRGSTDTQYF
V: TRBV7-2

CDR3: CASRGTSGGYNEQFF
V: TRBV5-4

CDR3: CSVVGVNYGYTF
V: TRBV29-1

CDR3: CASSPSPTGSYEQYF
V: TRBV5-6

CDR3: CASSLDRSWEQYF
V: TRBV11-2

CDR3: CSVPLHREGYTF
V: TRBV29-1

CDR3: CAISQPGGGHATNTEAFF
V: TRBV10-3

CDR3: CAGRGSLDTGELFF
V: TRBV13

CDR3: CAIGWTGNTEAFF
V: TRBV10-3

CDR3: CASSPPQTRAGELFF
V: TRBV7-9

CDR3: CASSLATATEGLRYGYTF
V: TRBV11-1

CDR3: CASSLGRGGQPQHF
V: TRBV5-1

CDR3: CASSPRTRSSYEQYF
V: TRBV18

CDR3: CASSLGNYNEQFF
V: TRBV7-6

CDR3: CSARDRNEQFF
V: TRBV20-1

CDR3: CASSIGENTGELFF
V: TRBV19

CDR3: CATSDSLARQETQYF
V: TRBV24-1

CDR3: CSVEAPAESSYNEQFF
V: TRBV29-1

CDR3: CATLPGSLPEGNVLTF
V: TRBV12-3/TRBV12-4

CDR3: CASRLDGDYEQYF
V: TRBV27

CDR3: CASSQARWETQYF
V: TRBV14

CDR3: CASSLATGLAGQETQYF
V: TRBV7-2

CDR3: CASSAQGAGDTQYF
V: TRBV9

CDR3: CASSGGSTNTGELFF
V: TRBV9

CDR3: CASNLGRASSYEQYF
V: TRBV2

CDR3: CASSSGTAANEKLFF
V: TRBV12-3/TRBV12-4